These 16 T cell receptor beta chains share one sample of origin, sequenced in a study of T cells in Graves' hyperthyroidism and ophthalmopathy. RNA transcripts gave rise to amplified TCR beta CDR3 regions. A first-round RT-PCR of the TCR CDR3 used the HTBI primer set. Using its own MiXCR run on the multiplex PCR reads, TCRdb lists one record per CDR3 protein. The top ten clones hold 30% to 40% of a sample with about 640,000 distinct CDR3 sequences, under 25% of them seen once. Sequencing input: blood. Receptors were obtained from a man aged 25 to 45 with Graves' ophthalmopathy.

This clonotype was detected once. CDR3 loop: CASSHIADYTDTQYF. The CDR3 DNA reads as TGCGCCAGCAGCCATATAGCGGACTACACAGATACGCAGTATTTT. The chain joins TRBV4-1 to TRBJ2-3; TRBD2 might be the D (6 bases). V gave up 3 bases and J gave up 2 bases, with 12 bases separating them. Germline V gene data show CDR1 as MGHRA and CDR2 as YSYEKL. The CDR3 runs 15 residues.

Ten or more counts support this clonotype. The V gene is TRBV15, the J gene TRBJ2-1; TRBD2 matches at 14 bases. With V trimmed by 0 bases and J by 4 bases, 5 bases remained unmatched. The CDR3 contains 18 residues. The germline CDR1 and CDR2 sequences are LNHNV and YYDKDF (reference sequence). DNA of the CDR3: TGTGCCACCAGCAGAGATGGGACTAGCGGGAGTAGTTACAATGAGCAGTTCTTC. It encodes CATSRDGTSGSSYNEQFF.

At least ten counts were recorded for this clonotype. The chain carries TRBV7-2 and TRBJ2-7; 7 bases are shared with TRBD2. The trim removed 3 bases at V and 1 base at J, leaving 6 bases unmatched. The CDR3 is 15 residues long. Germline V gene sequence: CDR1 SGHTA, CDR2 FQGNSA. The CDR3 reads CASSLLAGLSYEQYF. For the CDR3, the DNA is TGTGCCAGCAGCTTGTTAGCGGGCTTGTCCTACGAGCAGTACTTC.

As to this clonotype: A single base separates this from a much larger clone, so it may be a read error. This chain uses TRBV3-1 with TRBJ2-5; no definite D call. V lost 4 bases and J 4 bases, leaving 13 bases between the germline ends. The CDR3 loop spans 14 amino acids. Germline V gives CDR1 LGHDT, CDR2 YNNKEL (reference sequence). The CDR3: CASSLDTGGETQYF. The CDR3 DNA sequence: TGTGCCAGCAGCCTAGACACCGGTGGAGAGACCCAGTACTTC.

This clonotype showed up just once. The genes are TRBV7-9 and TRBJ2-7; D may correspond to TRBD1 or TRBD2 (5 bases each). V was pared by 6 bases and J by 0 bases, with 24 bases between. Germline CDR1 is SEHNR and CDR2 is FQNEAQ (reference sequence). The CDR3 spans 18 residues. The CDR3 spells CASSSPGDGYFYSYEQYF. CDR3 sequence (DNA): TGTGCCAGCAGTTCCCCCGGGGACGGCTACTTCTACTCCTACGAGCAGTACTTC.

The genes are TRBV18 and TRBJ2-1, with a weak D call TRBD1 (5 bases). The CDR3 is 15 amino acids. Germline CDR1 is KGHSH and CDR2 is LQKENI. V was trimmed by 2 bases and J by 5 bases, leaving 13 bases between them. The CDR3 spells CASSPKIGRDNEQFF. CDR3 nucleotide sequence: TGTGCCAGCTCACCAAAAATCGGCAGGGACAATGAGCAGTTCTTC.

V is TRBV29-1 and J is TRBJ2-7, with TRBD2 matching over 7 bases. The germline V gene has CDR1 SQVTM and CDR2 ANQGSEA. The CDR3 spans 12 residues. The ends lost 0 bases at V and 7 bases at J; junction bases unmatched: 3. The CDR3 reads CSVEDREAEQYF. In DNA form, the CDR3 reads TGCAGCGTTGAAGATCGGGAGGCGGAGCAGTACTTC.

The chain joins TRBV7-9 to TRBJ2-7; 10 bases align to TRBD1. V shed 5 bases, J shed 6 bases, and the junction held 10 bases outside the gene matches. The CDR3 covers 15 residues. Germline V CDR1 and CDR2: SEHNR, FQNEAQ (reference sequence). The CDR3 spells CASSPRQGAGSEQYF. The CDR3 DNA reads TGTGCCAGCAGCCCCCGACAGGGGGCTGGATCCGAGCAGTACTTC.

This clonotype appeared a few times. The rearrangement joins TRBV4-3 to TRBJ2-7; unclear D gene. Deletions cut 0 bases from V and 10 bases from J, with 13 bases between. The germline V gene encodes CDR1 LGHNA and CDR2 YSLEER. The CDR3 totals 13 residues. Here the CDR3 reads CASSQDKGFDQYF. The CDR3 coding sequence is TGCGCCAGCAGCCAAGATAAAGGGTTCGATCAGTACTTC.

In its sample, this clonotype was seen a few times. V gene TRBV5-6 combines with J gene TRBJ1-5; D call uncertain. CDR1 and CDR2 from the germline V gene are SGHDT and YYEEEE. This CDR3 is 14 amino acids long. The ends were cut back, 1 base at V and 6 bases at J, with 11 bases in the middle. The chain's CDR3 is CASSLWDQIQPQHF. CDR3 in DNA: TGTGCCAGCAGCTTGTGGGATCAAATTCAGCCCCAGCATTTT.

This chain uses TRBV19 with TRBJ2-1, with D perhaps matching TRBD1 (5 bases). This CDR3 comprises 13 residues. The germline V gene has CDR1 LNHDA and CDR2 SQIVND (reference sequence). Trimming left V 4 bases short and J 6 bases short, with 10 bases between. The CDR3 DNA sequence: TGTGCCAGTAGTAATAGGCAGGGCAATGAGCAGTTCTTC. Translated: CASSNRQGNEQFF.

This clonotype appeared a single time. The CDR3, as DNA: TGTGCCAGCAGCCGTCGACTAGCGGGAGGGGGTGAGCAGTTCTTC. This codes for CASSRRLAGGGEQFF. This sequence joins TRBV11-2 and TRBJ2-1; 14 positions match TRBD2. CDR3 length equals 15 residues. CDR1 and CDR2 (germline): SGHAT, FQNNGV. J was trimmed by 9 bases and V by 5 bases; bases with no gene match: 6.

The chain employs TRBV12-3 or TRBV12-4 and TRBJ2-3; TRBD2 agrees at 13 bases. V trimming: 6 bases; J trimming: 3 bases; junction bases outside the gene matches: 6. The CDR3 spans 16 residues. Here the CDR3 reads CASSPGLAGVTDTQYF. Here the CDR3 DNA reads TGTGCCAGCAGCCCTGGACTAGCGGGAGTTACAGATACGCAGTATTTT.

This clonotype turned up a few times. The junction shows a germline mismatch at one end, possibly a read error. V usage is TRBV15 and J usage is TRBJ2-1; the D gene could be TRBD1 or TRBD2 (5 bases each). The CDR3 extends over 15 amino acids. Germline CDR1 is LNHNV and CDR2 is YYDKDF (reference sequence). DNA for the CDR3: TGTGCCACCAGCCCTAGCAGGGCTACCTACTATGAGCAGTTCTTC. Its protein product is CATSPSRATYYEQFF.

This clonotype came up many times. The V gene is TRBV28, the J gene TRBJ1-5; D perhaps matches TRBD1 (6 bases). Deletions cut 4 bases from V and 2 bases from J, with 15 bases between. CDR3 length: 16 residues. The germline V gene encodes CDR1 MDHEN and CDR2 SYDVKM. CDR3 coding DNA: TGTGCCAGCAGTTCCACTCGGGGGGCCGGCAATCAGCCCCAGCATTTT. As protein: CASSSTRGAGNQPQHF.

The chain combines TRBV4-2 with TRBJ2-7, with TRBD2 matching over 9 bases. The CDR3 loop spans 15 amino acids. The germline gives CDR1 LGHNA, CDR2 YNFKEQ. The V and J ends lost 4 bases and 0 bases, in that order; junction bases with no gene match: 4. The CDR3 spells CASSRELAGSYEQYF. CDR3 sequence (DNA): TGTGCCAGCAGCCGAGAACTAGCGGGCTCCTACGAGCAGTACTTC.